The 18 T cell receptor beta chains presented below share a single source sample, sequenced in a study of beta chain features in type 1 diabetes. As every portion of the isolated RNA was reverse transcribed, the sequencing read expressed TCRB transcripts. Here immunoSEQ multiplex PCR was the method, and the copy in TCRdb shows in-frame clones only, minus some. The sample yields 300,000 to 400,000 clones, 9.3% seen once. Their antigens remain unidentified. Study conclusions and caveats: Among all four CD4+ subsets, Type 1 diabetes patients had TCRB CDR3s that were moderately but significantly shorter.

Sequences were obtained from central memory CD4+ T cells from blood. The source of these receptors is a man between 25 and 39 years old with type 1 diabetes.

This clone has more than one count but fewer than ten. The chain is built from TRBV18 and TRBJ2-3, with a tentative D call TRBD2 (5 bases). There are 17 residues in the CDR3. Germline V lookup: CDR1 KGHSH, CDR2 LQKENI. The germline V and J ends were trimmed by 10 bases and 1 base, with 24 bases remaining between them. Written as DNA, the CDR3 is TGTGCCAACTCGGAGGCAGGAAGAGGTCTAGGCACAGATACGCAGTATTTT. Its protein is CANSEAGRGLGTDTQYF.

With regard to this clone: The junction departs from the called germline gene at one end, perhaps through a read error. The chain couples TRBV6-1 to TRBJ2-6, with D possibly called TRBD1 or TRBD2 (5 bases each). The V gene's germline CDR1 is MNHNS and CDR2 SASEGT. The CDR3 has 13 residues. CDR3 residues: CASSSGTDPLAAF. DNA for the CDR3: TGTGCCAGCAGTTCCGGGACCGATCCCCTCGCGGCTTTC.

The chain carries TRBV18 and TRBJ2-4; 13 positions agree with TRBD2. V gave up 2 bases and J gave up 0 bases; unmatched junction bases: 4. This CDR3 spans 18 amino acids. The V gene's germline CDR1 is KGHSH and CDR2 LQKENI. The CDR3 is CASSPTWTSGGAKNIQYF. The CDR3 DNA reads as TGTGCCAGCTCACCAACTTGGACTAGCGGGGGAGCCAAAAACATTCAGTACTTC.

This clone was picked up a small number of times. This chain connects TRBV4-3 to TRBJ2-5; no clear D. This CDR3 is 11 amino acids long. Germline CDR1 and CDR2: LGHNA and YSLEER. V was cut by 10 bases and J by 3 bases, with 9 bases left in between. CDR3 nucleotide sequence: TGCGCCAATGGACGAGAAGAGACCCAGTACTTC. Protein: CANGREETQYF.

This chain joins TRBV10-3 and TRBJ1-4; D perhaps matches TRBD1 (6 bases). Trimming stripped 0 bases from V and 5 bases from J, with 10 bases between. CDR1 is ENHRY and CDR2 is SYGVKD in the germline V gene. The CDR3 extends over 15 amino acids. Here the CDR3 reads CAISESRGANEKLFF. The CDR3 region has the DNA TGTGCCATCAGTGAGTCACGGGGGGCGAATGAAAAACTGTTTTTT.

This clone was detected a few times. The CDR3 loop is CASSQLAGGANEKLFF. The CDR3 DNA sequence: TGCGCCAGCAGCCAATTGGCAGGGGGAGCTAATGAAAAACTGTTTTTT. The J gene is TRBJ1-4, the V gene TRBV5-1, with 7 bases lining up with TRBD1. There are 16 residues in the CDR3. Germline V CDR1 and CDR2: SGHRS, YFSETQ. V lost 4 bases to trimming and J lost 3 bases; unmatched junction nucleotides: 9.

This clone was counted many times. The junction does not match germline at one end; this may be a read error. The chain recombines TRBV9 with TRBJ2-7; TRBD1 agrees at 8 bases. This CDR3 is 11 amino acids long. Germline CDR1 reads SGDLS; CDR2 reads YYNGEE. The DNA for the CDR3 is TGTGCCAGCAGCGTTCCGGGACAGGCGGAATTC. The encoded protein is CASSVPGQAEF.

This clone has just a few counts. CDR3 in DNA: TGCGCCGGAAGATCGGGACAGCACAACACCGGGGAGCTGTTTTTT. As protein: CAGRSGQHNTGELFF. The V call is TRBV5-1, the J call TRBJ2-2, with TRBD1 matching over 7 bases. Trimming cost V 10 bases and J 2 bases; bases outside gene matches: 11. Germline CDR1 is SGHRS and CDR2 is YFSETQ. This CDR3 is built from 15 residues.

The rearrangement links TRBV6-5 to TRBJ2-5; D unresolved. CDR3 size: 13 residues. The germline gives CDR1 MNHEY, CDR2 SVGAGI. Trimming cost V 2 bases and J 0 bases, with 4 bases left between them. The CDR3 loop is CASSYDHQETQYF. The DNA of the CDR3 is TGTGCCAGCAGTTACGATCACCAAGAGACCCAGTACTTC.

This chain uses TRBV2 with TRBJ2-7; tentative D call: TRBD1 (6 bases). The V gene lost 4 bases and the J gene lost 3 bases, with 13 bases spanning the gap. The CDR3 covers 14 residues. From germline, CDR1 is SNHLY and CDR2 FYNNEI. For the CDR3, the DNA is TGTGCCAGCAGTGGGGACACGACGGGCTACGAGCAGTACTTC. Translating gives CASSGDTTGYEQYF. Drawing the rest from reference TRBV2 and TRBJ2-7, the complete variable domain is EPEVTQTPSHQVTQMGQEVILRCVPISNHLYFYWYRQILGQKVEFLVSFYNNEISEKSEIFDDQFSVERPDGSNFTLKIRSTKLEDSAMYFCASSGDTTGYEQYFGPGTRLTVT.

This chain links TRBV2 with TRBJ2-7, with D possibly TRBD1 on 6 matching bases. Trimming shortened V by 3 bases and J by 3 bases, and 12 bases separated the two germline ends. Germline V CDR1 and CDR2: SNHLY, FYNNEI. CDR3 length equals 14 residues. The CDR3 nucleotides are TGTGCCAGCAGTGAGCAGGGGTCGCACTACGAGCAGTACTTC. It translates to CASSEQGSHYEQYF.

The table lists this clone with a few counts. J is TRBJ1-2 and V is TRBV5-1; maybe TRBD1 (5 bases). CDR1 and CDR2 (germline): SGHRS, YFSETQ. The ends were cut back, 5 bases at V and 0 bases at J, with 17 bases in the middle. This CDR3 region has 16 residues. In nucleotides, the CDR3 is TGCGCCAGCAGAAAAGGCGAAGGGGAGGCTAACTATGGCTACACCTTC. Its translation: CASRKGEGEANYGYTF.

This clone was seen a few times. The V call is TRBV7-2, the J call TRBJ2-5, with D perhaps being TRBD1 or TRBD2 (6 bases each). V lost 8 bases and J lost 4, with 14 bases in between. The CDR3 runs to 13 residues. The germline V gene encodes CDR1 SGHTA and CDR2 FQGNSA. This CDR3 reads CASSVGGRETQYF. The DNA for the CDR3 is TGTGCCAGCTCCGTTGGGGGGCGAGAGACCCAGTACTTC.

This clone was counted between two and nine times. This chain connects TRBV5-1 to TRBJ2-7, with 8 nucleotides matching TRBD1. Germline CDR1 and CDR2: SGHRS and YFSETQ. This CDR3 has 15 residues. The V segment lost 4 bases and the J segment 2 bases; nucleotides outside the gene matches: 8. Written as DNA, the CDR3 is TGCGCCAGCAGCCCGGACAGGGCGGTCACCTACGAGCAGTACTTC. It encodes CASSPDRAVTYEQYF.

The chain has TRBV5-6 and TRBJ2-5; 7 bases map to TRBD1. This CDR3 has 14 amino acids. The germline V gene encodes CDR1 SGHDT and CDR2 YYEEEE. The ends lost 3 bases at V and 2 bases at J; junction bases unmatched: 4. The CDR3 loop is CASSSTGNQETQYF. The DNA for the CDR3 is TGTGCCAGCAGCTCGACAGGGAATCAAGAGACCCAGTACTTC.

The rearrangement links TRBV27 to TRBJ2-5, with 10 bases matching TRBD2. The CDR3 spans 14 residues. Trimming removed 10 bases from V and 4 bases from J; junction bases left unmatched: 9. Germline CDR1 MNHEY, CDR2 SMNVEV (reference sequence). CDR3 nucleotide sequence: TGTGCCACAAAAGCGGGGGGGCCGGTAGAGACCCAGTACTTC. Translation: CATKAGGPVETQYF.

This chain links TRBV7-9 with TRBJ1-6; D is ambiguous. There are 14 residues in the CDR3. Germline loops: CDR1 SEHNR, CDR2 FQNEAQ (reference sequence). Trimming pared 5 bases from V and 2 bases from J, leaving 7 bases between. For the CDR3, the DNA is TGTGCCAGCAGCCCACCAACCTATAATTCACCCCTCCACTTT. Encoded protein: CASSPPTYNSPLHF.

This clone has a count of ten or more. The chain employs TRBV20-1 and TRBJ1-2; D is ambiguous. In germline, CDR1 is DFQATT, CDR2 SNEGSKA (reference sequence). The CDR3 sequence is 11 residues long. V dropped 5 bases and J dropped 7 bases, with 11 bases sitting between them. CDR3 protein: CSAGVTSGYTF. The CDR3 coding sequence is TGCAGTGCTGGGGTAACTAGTGGCTACACCTTC.